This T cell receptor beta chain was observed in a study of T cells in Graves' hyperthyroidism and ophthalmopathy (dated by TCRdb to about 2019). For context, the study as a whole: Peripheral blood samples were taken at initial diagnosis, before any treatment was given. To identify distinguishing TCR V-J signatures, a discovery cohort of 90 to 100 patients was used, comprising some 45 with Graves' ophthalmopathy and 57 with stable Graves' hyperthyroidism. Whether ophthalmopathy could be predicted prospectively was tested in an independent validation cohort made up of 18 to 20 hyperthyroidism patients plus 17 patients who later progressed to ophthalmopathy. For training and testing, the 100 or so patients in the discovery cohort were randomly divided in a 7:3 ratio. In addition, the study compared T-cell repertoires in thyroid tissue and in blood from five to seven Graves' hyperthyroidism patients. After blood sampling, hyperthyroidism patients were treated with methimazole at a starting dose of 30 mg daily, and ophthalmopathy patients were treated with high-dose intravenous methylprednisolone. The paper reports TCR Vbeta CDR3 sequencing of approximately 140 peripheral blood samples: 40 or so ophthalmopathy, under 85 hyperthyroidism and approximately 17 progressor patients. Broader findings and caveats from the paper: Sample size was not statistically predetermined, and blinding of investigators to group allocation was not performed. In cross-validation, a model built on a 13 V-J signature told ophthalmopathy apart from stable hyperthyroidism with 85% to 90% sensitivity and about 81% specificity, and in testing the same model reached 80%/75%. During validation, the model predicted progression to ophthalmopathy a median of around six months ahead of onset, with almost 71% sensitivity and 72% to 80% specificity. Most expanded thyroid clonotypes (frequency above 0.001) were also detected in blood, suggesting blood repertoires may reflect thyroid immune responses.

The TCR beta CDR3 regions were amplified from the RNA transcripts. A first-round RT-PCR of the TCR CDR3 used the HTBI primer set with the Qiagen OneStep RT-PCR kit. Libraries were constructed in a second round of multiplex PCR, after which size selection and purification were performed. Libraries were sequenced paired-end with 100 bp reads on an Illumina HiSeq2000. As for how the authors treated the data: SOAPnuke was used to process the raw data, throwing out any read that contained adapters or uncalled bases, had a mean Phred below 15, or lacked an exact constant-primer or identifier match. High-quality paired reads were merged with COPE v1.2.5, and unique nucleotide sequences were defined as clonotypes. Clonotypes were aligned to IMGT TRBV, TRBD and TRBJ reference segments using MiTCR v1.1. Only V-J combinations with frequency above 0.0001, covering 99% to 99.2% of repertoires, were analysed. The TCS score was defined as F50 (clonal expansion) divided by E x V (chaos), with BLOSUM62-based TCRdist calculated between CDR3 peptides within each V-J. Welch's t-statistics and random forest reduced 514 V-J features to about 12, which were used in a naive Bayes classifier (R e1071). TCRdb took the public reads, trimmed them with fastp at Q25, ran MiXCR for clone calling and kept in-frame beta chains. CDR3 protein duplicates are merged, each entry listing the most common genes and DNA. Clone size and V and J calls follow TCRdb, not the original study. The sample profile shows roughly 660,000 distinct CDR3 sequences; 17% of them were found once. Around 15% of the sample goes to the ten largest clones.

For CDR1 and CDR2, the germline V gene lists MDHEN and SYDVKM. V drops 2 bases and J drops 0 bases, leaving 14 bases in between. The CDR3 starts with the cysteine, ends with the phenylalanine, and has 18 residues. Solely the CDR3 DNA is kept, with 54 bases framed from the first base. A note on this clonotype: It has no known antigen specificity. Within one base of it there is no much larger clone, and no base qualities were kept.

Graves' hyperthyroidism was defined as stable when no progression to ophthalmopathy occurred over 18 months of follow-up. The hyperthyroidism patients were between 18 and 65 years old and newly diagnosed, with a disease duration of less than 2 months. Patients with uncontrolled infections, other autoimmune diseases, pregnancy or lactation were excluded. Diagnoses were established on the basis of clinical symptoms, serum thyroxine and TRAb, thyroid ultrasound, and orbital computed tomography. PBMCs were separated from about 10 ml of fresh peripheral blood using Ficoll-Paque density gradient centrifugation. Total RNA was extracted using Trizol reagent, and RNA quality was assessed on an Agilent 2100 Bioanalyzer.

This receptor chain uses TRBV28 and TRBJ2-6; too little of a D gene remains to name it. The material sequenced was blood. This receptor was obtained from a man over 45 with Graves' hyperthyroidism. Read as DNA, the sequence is TGTGCCAGCAGTTTAGTCCAAGGGTCCCGCTCTGGGGCCAACGTCCTGACTTTC. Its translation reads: CASSLVQGSRSGANVLTF.